The clone carrying this T cell receptor (beta chain) was seen only a few times. Trimming cost V 5 bases and J 1 base, with 8 bases left between them. The CDR3 loop spans 13 amino acids. This entry belongs to a study of patients and donors after allogeneic stem cell transplantation. From the RT-PCR reads, TCRdb called clonotypes with MiXCR, one entry per CDR3 protein. The sample includes approximately 140,000 distinct CDR3 sequences, about 40% of them seen just once. The clonotype comes from a human donor who was either an allogeneic HSCT recipient or a stem cell or donor lymphocyte infusion donor (not recorded which). It is not recorded whose cells these are; they may come from a transplant donor. This chain uses TRBV12-3 or TRBV12-4 with TRBJ1-2; D gene ambiguous. Specimen: blood, either unsorted or a sorted T cell fraction (not recorded which). The CDR3 bases are TGTGCCAGCAGTGTGCAGGTTAACTATGGCTACACCTTC. This translates into CASSVQVNYGYTF.